Listed below are T cell receptor beta chains from one sample, sequenced in a study of response to subunit inactivated influenza vaccine. TCRdb passed the RT-PCR reads through MiXCR, listing each CDR3 protein once. The sample has about 480,000 distinct CDR3 sequences; over 9.5% are singletons. The source was PBMCs from blood, collected 45 days after vaccination. Receptor source: a man between 45 and 60 years old who received an inactivated influenza vaccine. Each CDR3 is given with its conserved first and last residue. Each record gives: D gene, clone size, J gene, V gene, CDR3 DNA, CDR3 protein. The D gene is left open where the match is weak. Where a row states a size, it is once, few, many or the class of an expanded clone; other rows omit it.

d_gene: -
abundance: -
j_gene: TRBJ1-5
v_gene: TRBV11-2
CDR3nt: TGTGCCAGCAGCGAGGGTACCAATCAGCCCCAGCATTTT
CDR3aa: CASSEGTNQPQHF

d_gene: TRBD2
abundance: many
j_gene: TRBJ2-3
v_gene: TRBV7-2
CDR3nt: TGTGCCAGCAGCTTAGGTCTAGCGGGAAGGACAGATACGCAGTATTTT
CDR3aa: CASSLGLAGRTDTQYF

d_gene: TRBD2
abundance: many
j_gene: TRBJ2-7
v_gene: TRBV12-3/TRBV12-4
CDR3nt: TGTGCCAGCAGTCCCCACGGAAGACTAGCTGCCTACGAGCAGTACTTC
CDR3aa: CASSPHGRLAAYEQYF

d_gene: -
abundance: -
j_gene: TRBJ2-2
v_gene: TRBV24-1
CDR3nt: TGTGCCACCAGTGCGGCGGCGGGGGAGCTGTTTTTT
CDR3aa: CATSAAAGELFF

d_gene: -
abundance: few
j_gene: TRBJ1-3
v_gene: TRBV4-3
CDR3nt: TGCGCCAGCAGCCAAGATGATAGTGGAAACACCATATATTTT
CDR3aa: CASSQDDSGNTIYF

d_gene: -
abundance: few
j_gene: TRBJ2-7
v_gene: TRBV20-1
CDR3nt: TGCAGTGCTAGCCTTGGGGCGAGGGGCGCCTACGAGCAGTACTTC
CDR3aa: CSASLGARGAYEQYF

d_gene: TRBD1
abundance: many
j_gene: TRBJ2-6
v_gene: TRBV20-1
CDR3nt: TGCAGTGCAGAGACAGGGTTTCGGGCCAACGTCCTGACTTTC
CDR3aa: CSAETGFRANVLTF

d_gene: -
abundance: few
j_gene: TRBJ2-7
v_gene: TRBV11-2
CDR3nt: TGTGCCAGCAGCTTAGGTTTTATGGGAGGGGGCTACGAGCAGTACTTC
CDR3aa: CASSLGFMGGGYEQYF

d_gene: TRBD1
abundance: many
j_gene: TRBJ2-3
v_gene: TRBV5-1
CDR3nt: TGCGCCAGCAGCTTGGGCGGACAGGGGTCAGATACGCAGTATTTT
CDR3aa: CASSLGGQGSDTQYF

d_gene: TRBD2
abundance: -
j_gene: TRBJ2-5
v_gene: TRBV5-1
CDR3nt: TGCGCCAGCAGCTTGGTAGCGGGGTCCGACGGGACCCAGTACTTC
CDR3aa: CASSLVAGSDGTQYF

d_gene: -
abundance: -
j_gene: TRBJ2-1
v_gene: TRBV11-2
CDR3nt: TGTGCCAGCAGCTTAGGAGGGACCGTCTACAATGAGCAGTTCTTC
CDR3aa: CASSLGGTVYNEQFF

d_gene: TRBD1
abundance: -
j_gene: TRBJ2-3
v_gene: TRBV2
CDR3nt: TGTGCCAGCGGTCCCGGGACAGGGCGATACGATACGCAGTATTTT
CDR3aa: CASGPGTGRYDTQYF

d_gene: -
abundance: -
j_gene: TRBJ1-5
v_gene: TRBV2
CDR3nt: TGTGCCAGCAGTGTCAGCCCCAATCAGCCCCAGCATTTT
CDR3aa: CASSVSPNQPQHF

d_gene: -
abundance: few
j_gene: TRBJ2-7
v_gene: TRBV12-3/TRBV12-4
CDR3nt: TGTGCCAGCAGTTTGGGGGGAAATCCGAGAAACTACGAGCAGTACTTC
CDR3aa: CASSLGGNPRNYEQYF

d_gene: TRBD1
abundance: few
j_gene: TRBJ2-1
v_gene: TRBV20-1
CDR3nt: TGCAGTGCTAGAGGTAGCCGGGACAGGCGAGGTGAGCAGTTCTTC
CDR3aa: CSARGSRDRRGEQFF

d_gene: TRBD2
abundance: few
j_gene: TRBJ2-3
v_gene: TRBV4-2
CDR3nt: TGTGCCAGCAGCCTAACTAGCGGGGGGGCCACAGATACGCAGTATTTT
CDR3aa: CASSLTSGGATDTQYF

d_gene: TRBD1
abundance: many
j_gene: TRBJ2-7
v_gene: TRBV12-3/TRBV12-4
CDR3nt: TGTGCCAGCCGTTCGAGGGACAGGGCGGATCACGAGCAGTACTTC
CDR3aa: CASRSRDRADHEQYF

d_gene: TRBD1
abundance: many
j_gene: TRBJ2-1
v_gene: TRBV7-3
CDR3nt: TGTGCCAGCAGCCAAGACAGGGTCGGAAAAAATGAGCAGTTCTTC
CDR3aa: CASSQDRVGKNEQFF

d_gene: -
abundance: -
j_gene: TRBJ2-5
v_gene: TRBV7-6
CDR3nt: TGTGCCAGCAGCTTAGGGACGAGCGGCTCACATGAGACCCAGTACTTC
CDR3aa: CASSLGTSGSHETQYF

d_gene: -
abundance: few
j_gene: TRBJ2-2
v_gene: TRBV5-5
CDR3nt: TGTGCCAGCAGCCGGATACAGCCCGGGGAGCTGTTTTTT
CDR3aa: CASSRIQPGELFF

d_gene: -
abundance: -
j_gene: TRBJ2-6
v_gene: TRBV9
CDR3nt: TGTGCCAGCAGCGTATCCCCGAACTCTGGGGCCAACGTCCTGACTTTC
CDR3aa: CASSVSPNSGANVLTF

d_gene: -
abundance: -
j_gene: TRBJ2-1
v_gene: TRBV5-1
CDR3nt: TGCGCCAGCAGCTTGGCCGCAGGGCTAGGCAATGAGCAGTTCTTC
CDR3aa: CASSLAAGLGNEQFF

d_gene: -
abundance: many
j_gene: TRBJ2-4
v_gene: TRBV5-5
CDR3nt: TGTGCCAGCAACTCACGTGGGGAAAACATTCAGTACTTC
CDR3aa: CASNSRGENIQYF

d_gene: TRBD1
abundance: few
j_gene: TRBJ2-7
v_gene: TRBV6-5
CDR3nt: TGTGCCAGCAGTTACTCTTACACAGGGGGCTGGAACGAGCAGTACTTC
CDR3aa: CASSYSYTGGWNEQYF

d_gene: TRBD1
abundance: -
j_gene: TRBJ1-5
v_gene: TRBV20-1
CDR3nt: TGCAGTGCTAGAGGACAGGGGGCAGGTGCCCAGCATTTT
CDR3aa: CSARGQGAGAQHF

d_gene: TRBD2
abundance: few
j_gene: TRBJ2-7
v_gene: TRBV7-9
CDR3nt: TGTGCCAGCAGCTTAGTAGCCGCGGGAGGGCCTTACGAGCAGTACTTC
CDR3aa: CASSLVAAGGPYEQYF

d_gene: TRBD1
abundance: -
j_gene: TRBJ2-7
v_gene: TRBV29-1
CDR3nt: TGCAGCGTAACCGGGACAGGGACCTCCTACGAGCAGTACTTC
CDR3aa: CSVTGTGTSYEQYF

d_gene: -
abundance: -
j_gene: TRBJ2-1
v_gene: TRBV5-1
CDR3nt: TGCGCCAGCAGCTCCTCACAGGGTTTCACGCCGGAGCAGTTCTTC
CDR3aa: CASSSSQGFTPEQFF

d_gene: -
abundance: -
j_gene: TRBJ1-4
v_gene: TRBV6-5
CDR3nt: TGTGCCAGCAGTTACTCTTCAATGACCATCCGTGATGAAAAACTGTTTTTT
CDR3aa: CASSYSSMTIRDEKLFF

d_gene: TRBD2
abundance: many
j_gene: TRBJ2-7
v_gene: TRBV7-2
CDR3nt: TGTGCCAGCAGCTTAGCGTGGCTAGCGGCAGAATACGAGCAGTACTTC
CDR3aa: CASSLAWLAAEYEQYF

d_gene: TRBD2
abundance: many
j_gene: TRBJ2-1
v_gene: TRBV9
CDR3nt: TGTGCCAGCACCGTAGGGACTAGCGGGGACAATGAGCAGTTCTTC
CDR3aa: CASTVGTSGDNEQFF

d_gene: -
abundance: few
j_gene: TRBJ2-5
v_gene: TRBV4-3
CDR3nt: TGCGCCAGCAGCCAATGGGGGGCCCCGGGGGAGACCCAGTACTTC
CDR3aa: CASSQWGAPGETQYF

d_gene: TRBD2
abundance: many
j_gene: TRBJ2-1
v_gene: TRBV7-8
CDR3nt: TGTGCCAGCAGCTTAAAACGATCTAGCGGAGGGTACAATGAGCAGTTCTTC
CDR3aa: CASSLKRSSGGYNEQFF

d_gene: -
abundance: many
j_gene: TRBJ2-1
v_gene: TRBV12-3/TRBV12-4
CDR3nt: TGTGCCAGCAGTTTTAGTCACCGCCGAAGTGAGTTCTTC
CDR3aa: CASSFSHRRSEFF

d_gene: -
abundance: many
j_gene: TRBJ1-2
v_gene: TRBV7-2
CDR3nt: TGTGCCAGCAGCTTGGGTCGGGACCCTGGCTACACCTTC
CDR3aa: CASSLGRDPGYTF

d_gene: TRBD2
abundance: -
j_gene: TRBJ2-1
v_gene: TRBV5-1
CDR3nt: TGCGCCAGCAGCCAGACCCTGGGGACTAGCGGATACAATGAGCAGTTCTTC
CDR3aa: CASSQTLGTSGYNEQFF

d_gene: -
abundance: many
j_gene: TRBJ2-1
v_gene: TRBV5-1
CDR3nt: TGCGCCAGCAGCTTTGGGGAAACGTACAATGAGCAGTTCTTC
CDR3aa: CASSFGETYNEQFF

d_gene: TRBD2
abundance: many
j_gene: TRBJ2-2
v_gene: TRBV12-3/TRBV12-4
CDR3nt: TGTGCCAGCAGGCGGGGGGGGATCAACACCGGGGAGCTGTTTTTT
CDR3aa: CASRRGGINTGELFF

d_gene: -
abundance: -
j_gene: TRBJ2-5
v_gene: TRBV3-1
CDR3nt: TGTGCCAGCAGCCAACTTACGACACCCTCCGAGACCCAGTACTTC
CDR3aa: CASSQLTTPSETQYF

d_gene: -
abundance: many
j_gene: TRBJ2-5
v_gene: TRBV4-1
CDR3nt: TGCGCCAGCAGCCAAGATATCCAGGGGGGCGTGGCGACCCAGTACTTC
CDR3aa: CASSQDIQGGVATQYF

d_gene: -
abundance: -
j_gene: TRBJ1-1
v_gene: TRBV20-1
CDR3nt: TGCAGTGCTAGAGAAGGGACCGGCCCCACTGAAGCTTTCTTT
CDR3aa: CSAREGTGPTEAFF

d_gene: -
abundance: many
j_gene: TRBJ1-5
v_gene: TRBV21-1
CDR3nt: TGTGCCAGCAGCAAGGAACAAAATCAGCCCCAGCATTTT
CDR3aa: CASSKEQNQPQHF

d_gene: -
abundance: many
j_gene: TRBJ1-1
v_gene: TRBV29-1
CDR3nt: TGCAGCGTTGGCCCCCGTGGGGGGAACACTGAAGCTTTCTTT
CDR3aa: CSVGPRGGNTEAFF

d_gene: TRBD1
abundance: many
j_gene: TRBJ1-2
v_gene: TRBV5-1
CDR3nt: TGCGCCAGCAGCCTGGACAGGGCTGGCTACACCTTC
CDR3aa: CASSLDRAGYTF

d_gene: -
abundance: -
j_gene: TRBJ2-1
v_gene: TRBV20-1
CDR3nt: TGCAGTGCTAGAGAACGGCGAAACCGCTACAATGAGCAGTTCTTC
CDR3aa: CSARERRNRYNEQFF

d_gene: TRBD1
abundance: few
j_gene: TRBJ2-5
v_gene: TRBV20-1
CDR3nt: TGCAGTGCTCCGGGACAGGGGGTTGAGACCCAGTACTTC
CDR3aa: CSAPGQGVETQYF

d_gene: -
abundance: -
j_gene: TRBJ1-1
v_gene: TRBV5-6
CDR3nt: TGTGCCAGCAGCGACGGACAGATGAACACTGAAGCTTTCTTT
CDR3aa: CASSDGQMNTEAFF

d_gene: TRBD1
abundance: many
j_gene: TRBJ1-4
v_gene: TRBV4-3
CDR3nt: TGCGCCAGCAGCCAAAACACCGGGACAGGGGCAAAACTGTTTTTT
CDR3aa: CASSQNTGTGAKLFF

d_gene: TRBD1
abundance: many
j_gene: TRBJ2-1
v_gene: TRBV12-3/TRBV12-4
CDR3nt: TGTGCCAGCAGTGAGGGGGACAGCTCCTACAATGAGCAGTTCTTC
CDR3aa: CASSEGDSSYNEQFF

d_gene: -
abundance: many
j_gene: TRBJ2-3
v_gene: TRBV5-1
CDR3nt: TGCGCCAGCAGCTTGGCCCTACTGGGGGGGCCACAAGATACGCAGTATTTT
CDR3aa: CASSLALLGGPQDTQYF

d_gene: -
abundance: -
j_gene: TRBJ1-1
v_gene: TRBV12-3/TRBV12-4
CDR3nt: TGTGCCAGCAGCCATTACAGGGCTTCCGCTTTCTTT
CDR3aa: CASSHYRASAFF

d_gene: -
abundance: few
j_gene: TRBJ2-1
v_gene: TRBV9
CDR3nt: TGTGCCAGCAGCGTAGATAGGACCAATGAGCAGTTCTTC
CDR3aa: CASSVDRTNEQFF